The next 17 T cell receptor beta chains were all read from a single sample in a study of T cells in Graves' hyperthyroidism and ophthalmopathy. RNA transcripts were the template for amplifying TCR beta CDR3 regions. A first-round RT-PCR of the TCR CDR3 used the HTBI primer set. TCRdb re-derived calls from the multiplex PCR reads in MiXCR, one entry per CDR3 protein. The sample has around 300,000 distinct CDR3 sequences; about an eighth are singletons. The sample consisted of blood. The receptors come from a woman in her 30s with Graves' hyperthyroidism that later progressed to Graves' ophthalmopathy.

The chain carries TRBV19 and TRBJ2-1; 11 bases map to TRBD2. The germline gives CDR1 LNHDA, CDR2 SQIVND (reference sequence). The trim removed 2 bases at V and 5 bases at J, leaving 2 bases unmatched. This CDR3 has 15 amino acids. CDR3: CASSITGLADNEQFF. The CDR3 DNA follows: TGTGCCAGTAGTATAACGGGACTAGCGGACAATGAGCAGTTCTTC.

A few counts support this clonotype. The CDR3 protein is CASSGLDKGTGPNQHF. The CDR3 DNA reads TGTGCCAGTAGCGGACTAGATAAGGGGACAGGGCCTAACCAGCATTTT. The chain recombines TRBV19 with TRBJ1-5; the match to TRBD1 covers 9 bases. Germline CDR1 and CDR2: LNHDA and SQIVND (reference sequence). The CDR3 consists of 16 residues. V was clipped by 6 bases and J by 12 bases; unmatched bases: 18. Supplemented by reference TRBV19 and TRBJ1-5, the full variable domain reads DGGITQSPKYLFRKEGQNVTLSCEQNLNHDAMYWYRQDPGQGLRLIYYSQIVNDFQKGDIAEGYSVSREKKESFPLTVTSAQKNPTAFYLCASSGLDKGTGPNQHFGDGTRLSIL.

This clonotype was seen a handful of times. The rearrangement links TRBV6-2 or TRBV6-3 to TRBJ2-5; D may be TRBD1 (6 bases). This CDR3 has 15 residues. V was shortened by 4 bases and J by 0 bases, with 12 bases between the two germline ends. Looked up from germline, CDR1 is MNHEY and CDR2 is SVGEGT. The CDR3 loop reads CASSWLDSYQETQYF. The DNA for the CDR3 is TGTGCCAGCAGTTGGTTGGACAGCTACCAAGAGACCCAGTACTTC.

The gene calls are TRBV6-1 and TRBJ1-3, with D hard to call. The germline CDR1 and CDR2 sequences are MNHNS and SASEGT. This CDR3 region has 15 residues. Deletions cut 4 bases from V and 6 bases from J, with 16 bases between. CDR3 sequence reads: CASSGPGGFENTIYF. In DNA, the CDR3 is TGTGCCAGCAGTGGTCCGGGCGGTTTCGAAAACACCATATATTTT.

This clonotype was recorded many times. The CDR3 region is CASTQVVSGTKNEQFF. In DNA form, the CDR3 reads TGTGCCAGCACCCAAGTCGTCAGCGGGACGAAAAATGAGCAGTTCTTC. V gene TRBV6-1 combines with J gene TRBJ2-1, with 7 bases that match TRBD2. This CDR3 comprises 16 residues. The junction had 16 bases not matched to a gene; V was cut back by 7 bases and J by 7 bases. CDR1 is MNHNS and CDR2 is SASEGT in the germline V gene.

V usage is TRBV6-2 or TRBV6-3 and J usage is TRBJ1-6; D not resolved. The CDR3 is 13 amino acids. Germline CDR1 reads MNHEY; CDR2 reads SVGEGT. V shed 5 bases and J shed 9 bases, with 11 bases lying between them. CDR3 sequence reads: CASSQTGISPLHF. The CDR3 DNA sequence: TGTGCCAGCAGTCAAACCGGCATTTCACCCCTCCACTTT.

This clonotype has ten or more counts. The chain combines TRBV20-1 with TRBJ2-5, with 12 nucleotides matching TRBD2. Germline trimming cut 6 bases from V and 5 bases from J; bases unmatched to any gene: 10. Germline loops: CDR1 DFQATT, CDR2 SNEGSKA (reference sequence). There are 15 residues in the CDR3. The DNA for the CDR3 is TGCAGTGCGACCGGGGGGACTAGCGGGCGGGAGACCCAGTACTTC. Protein product: CSATGGTSGRETQYF.

This clonotype was detected ten times or more. The V call is TRBV30, the J call TRBJ1-2; D gene unclear. CDR1 is GTSNPN, CDR2 SVGIG, per germline (reference sequence). The CDR3 sequence is 12 residues long. The ends were cut back, 1 base at V and 0 bases at J, with 3 bases in the middle. The CDR3 region is CAWSATNYGYTF. CDR3 nucleotides: TGTGCCTGGAGTGCAACTAACTATGGCTACACCTTC. Combining the CDR3 with reference TRBV30 and TRBJ1-2 gives the whole variable domain SQTIHQWPATLVQPVGSPLSLECTVEGTSNPNLYWYRQAAGRGLQLLFYSVGIGQISSEVPQNLSASRPQDRQFILSSKKLLLSDSGFYLCAWSATNYGYTFGSGTRLTVV.

The J gene is TRBJ2-4, the V gene TRBV27; TRBD2 is a possible D gene (5 bases). The germline V gene encodes CDR1 MNHEY and CDR2 SMNVEV (reference sequence). The V end lost 5 bases, the J end lost 8 bases, and 22 bases lay between the germline ends. The CDR3 spans 16 residues. As DNA, the CDR3 is TGTGCCAGCAGTCCCCTCGGCGGGCCCCGCGAGGACATTCAGTACTTC. Translating it yields CASSPLGGPREDIQYF.

The J gene is TRBJ2-3, the V gene TRBV28; no clear D gene. Trimming took 5 bases from V and 4 from J, leaving 10 bases between them. Germline CDR1 is MDHEN and CDR2 is SYDVKM. The CDR3 has 13 amino acids. The CDR3 sequence is CASSTRVSDTQYF. The DNA of the CDR3 is TGTGCCAGCAGTACCCGGGTCTCAGATACGCAGTATTTT. Complete variable domain (other parts from reference TRBV28 and TRBJ2-3): DVKVTQSSRYLVKRTGEKVFLECVQDMDHENMFWYRQDPGLGLRLIYFSYDVKMKEKGDIPEGYSVSREKKERFSLILESASTNQTSMYLCASSTRVSDTQYFGPGTRLTVL.

There are many counts of this clonotype. The V call is TRBV7-8, the J call TRBJ1-4; TRBD1 matches 7 bases. Germline V CDR1 and CDR2: SGHVS, FQNEAQ. J lost 7 bases, V lost 10 bases, and 9 bases had no gene match. This CDR3 has 13 amino acids. As DNA, the CDR3 is TGTGCCATACAACAGGGGAAAGGTGAAAAACTGTTTTTT. It yields the protein CAIQQGKGEKLFF. The full variable domain, rest sourced from reference TRBV7-8 and TRBJ1-4, is GAGVSQSPRYKVAKRGQDVALRCDPISGHVSLFWYQQALGQGPEFLTYFQNEAQLDKSGLPSDRFFAERPEGSVSTLKIQRTQQEDSAVYLCAIQQGKGEKLFFGSGTQLSVL.

As for this clonotype: This may stem from a read error, because a much larger clone lies one nucleotide away. J is TRBJ2-1 and V is TRBV28; possibly TRBD1 for D (5 bases). CDR1 and CDR2 (germline): MDHEN, SYDVKM. V was shortened by 5 bases and J by 5 bases, with 22 bases between the two germline ends. CDR3 size: 17 residues. In nucleotides, the CDR3 is TGTGCCAGCAGTGAAGGGGTTGGGTTCCTACAAAACAATGAGCAGTTCTTC. It specifies CASSEGVGFLQNNEQFF. Filled out from reference TRBV28 and TRBJ2-1, the complete variable domain reads DVKVTQSSRYLVKRTGEKVFLECVQDMDHENMFWYRQDPGLGLRLIYFSYDVKMKEKGDIPEGYSVSREKKERFSLILESASTNQTSMYLCASSEGVGFLQNNEQFFGPGTRLTVL.

At least ten counts were recorded for this clonotype. The chain uses TRBV20-1 and TRBJ2-7; 9 bases are a match to TRBD1. The V segment lost 3 bases and the J segment 3 bases; nucleotides outside the gene matches: 6. The germline gives CDR1 DFQATT, CDR2 SNEGSKA (reference sequence). The CDR3 is 14 amino acids. CDR3 in amino acids: CSARGRDRDYEQYF. CDR3 nucleotides: TGCAGTGCTAGGGGCCGGGACAGGGACTACGAGCAGTACTTC.

This clonotype was found a few times. The chain carries TRBV4-3 and TRBJ2-1; either TRBD1 or TRBD2 may fit D (6 bases each). V lost 1 base to trimming and J lost 10 bases, with 17 bases between them. CDR3 length: 15 amino acids. Germline CDR1 and CDR2: LGHNA and YSLEER. This CDR3 is CASSQGGAGGREQFF. The DNA for the CDR3 is TGCGCCAGCAGCCAAGGAGGGGCCGGGGGCAGGGAGCAGTTCTTC.

The gene calls are TRBV6-1 and TRBJ2-3; the match to TRBD2 covers 10 bases. V lost 5 bases, J lost 8 bases, and 13 bases stayed unmatched. The germline V gene has CDR1 MNHNS and CDR2 SASEGT. The CDR3 covers 16 residues. The CDR3 here is CASSNLAGVGAGTQYF. CDR3 bases: TGTGCCAGCAGTAATCTAGCGGGAGTGGGGGCAGGTACGCAGTATTTT.

This clonotype was seen repeatedly, ten times or more. CDR3 nucleotide sequence: TGTGCCAGCAGTTTAATGCAGGGGACCCATAGAGCTTTCTTT. Its protein is CASSLMQGTHRAFF. The V call is TRBV27, the J call TRBJ1-1; possibly TRBD1 for D (6 bases). The V and J ends lost 2 bases and 10 bases respectively, with 17 bases between them. CDR1 and CDR2 from the germline V gene are MNHEY and SMNVEV (reference sequence). This CDR3 contains 14 residues.

This clonotype was seen ten or more times. CDR3 residues: CASSYSTGANGYTF. DNA for the CDR3: TGTGCCAGCAGTTATTCTACAGGGGCGAATGGCTACACCTTC. The chain has TRBV6-1 and TRBJ1-2; 7 bases match TRBD1. The germline V gene has CDR1 MNHNS and CDR2 SASEGT. With 5 bases clipped from V and 6 bases from J, the junction kept 9 bases outside the gene matches. CDR3 length: 14 amino acids.